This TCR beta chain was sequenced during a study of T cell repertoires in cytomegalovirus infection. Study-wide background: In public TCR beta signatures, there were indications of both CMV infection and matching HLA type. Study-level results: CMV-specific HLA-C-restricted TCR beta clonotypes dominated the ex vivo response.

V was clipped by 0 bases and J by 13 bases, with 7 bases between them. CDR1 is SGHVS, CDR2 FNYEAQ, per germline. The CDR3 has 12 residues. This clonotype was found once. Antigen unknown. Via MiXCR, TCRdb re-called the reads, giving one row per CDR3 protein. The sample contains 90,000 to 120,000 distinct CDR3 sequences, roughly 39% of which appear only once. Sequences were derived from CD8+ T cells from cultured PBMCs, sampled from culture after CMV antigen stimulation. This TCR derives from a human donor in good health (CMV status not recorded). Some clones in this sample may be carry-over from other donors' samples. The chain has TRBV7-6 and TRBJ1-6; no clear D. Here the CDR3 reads CASSLAGGPLHF. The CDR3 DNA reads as TGTGCCAGCAGCTTAGCAGGTGGGCCCCTCCACTTT.